This T cell receptor beta chain is drawn from a study of cytomegalovirus exposure and HLA in healthy donors. 13 Jbeta primers and 60 Vbeta primers were used for the PCR. Profiling relied on immunoSEQ multiplex PCR, and the TCRdb table lists in-frame clones only, not all of them. The sample includes about 100,000 clones, approximately 85% of them seen just once. Trimming took off 4 bases at V and 5 bases at J, with 16 bases between the two ends. This CDR3 spans 14 amino acids. Per the germline V gene, CDR1 is SGDLS and CDR2 is YYNGEE. The specimen was PBMCs. This clonotype originated in a man under 40 in good health and CMV-seronegative. The chain carries TRBV9 and TRBJ2-7, with a tentative D call TRBD1 (5 bases). CDR3 DNA: TGTGCCAGCAGCCCAAACAATCAGGGTAACGAGCAGTACTTC. Translation: CASSPNNQGNEQYF.